The 18 T cell receptor beta chains in this list originate from one sample, sequenced in a study of CD4 T cells in relation to SARS-CoV-2 and coronaviruses. The unexposed donors gave CD4+ T cells in about 2010-2018, prior to COVID-19. Method: immunoSEQ multiplex PCR; TCRdb's copy keeps in-frame clones and lacks some. This sample carries 60,000 to 85,000 clones, 93% of them seen once, and the ten largest clones take under 0.25%. Material: naive CD4+ T cells from PBMCs. Subset denoted: naive CD4+ T cells isolated by negative enrichment. The receptors shown here come from a human donor in good health.

This chain links TRBV5-1 with TRBJ2-1; D is perhaps TRBD1 (6 bases). The CDR3 consists of 16 residues. Germline V CDR1 and CDR2: SGHRS, YFSETQ. V was pared by 4 bases and J by 0 bases, with 14 bases between. CDR3 sequence (DNA): TGCGCCAGCAGCCTTTGGACAGCGAGCTCCTACAATGAGCAGTTCTTC. It specifies CASSLWTASSYNEQFF.

The chain uses TRBV28 and TRBJ1-5, with 10 bases fitting TRBD1. The CDR3 is 14 amino acids. From germline, CDR1 is MDHEN and CDR2 SYDVKM. Trimming removed 7 bases from V and 5 bases from J; junction bases left unmatched: 5. The CDR3: CASISGTGDQPQHF. The CDR3 bases are TGTGCCAGCATCTCCGGGACAGGGGATCAGCCCCAGCATTTT.

This clone has more than one count but fewer than ten. This chain links TRBV7-9 with TRBJ2-7; D gene uncertain. CDR1 and CDR2 (germline): SEHNR, FQNEAQ (reference sequence). Deletions cut 4 bases from V and 4 bases from J, with 14 bases between. CDR3 length: 14 residues. CDR3 protein: CASSWAPPIYEQYF. As DNA, the CDR3 is TGTGCCAGCAGCTGGGCCCCGCCCATATACGAGCAGTACTTC. The variable domain in full, with the rest retrieved from reference TRBV7-9 and TRBJ2-7, is DTGVSQNPRHKITKRGQNVTFRCDPISEHNRLYWYRQTLGQGPEFLTYFQNEAQLEKSRLLSDRFSAERPKGSFSTLEIQRTEQGDSAMYLCASSWAPPIYEQYFGPGTRLTVT.

The rearrangement uses TRBV10-2 and TRBJ1-1, with 7 bases lining up with TRBD1. The CDR3 covers 14 residues. V lost 7 bases, J lost 4 bases, and 9 bases stayed unmatched. Germline V gene sequence: CDR1 WSHSY, CDR2 SAAADI. CDR3 in DNA: TGCGCCAGCAAGGGACAGCCGTTCTCCACTGAAGCTTTCTTT. Protein: CASKGQPFSTEAFF.

This clone appeared a single time. The genes are TRBV27 and TRBJ2-3; TRBD2 matches 12 bases. With V trimmed by 7 bases and J by 2 bases, 13 bases remained unmatched. There are 18 residues in the CDR3. Germline V lookup: CDR1 MNHEY, CDR2 SMNVEV (reference sequence). The CDR3 loop reads CASTRRTSGAFDTDTQYF. The CDR3, as DNA: TGTGCCAGCACCCGTCGGACTAGCGGGGCCTTCGACACAGATACGCAGTATTTT.

This chain uses TRBV6-5 with TRBJ1-4; TRBD1 agrees at 7 bases. Germline assignment: CDR1 MNHEY and CDR2 SVGAGI. V dropped 5 bases and J dropped 7; count of bases not matched to a gene: 7. CDR3 length: 14 amino acids. The CDR3 nucleotides read TGTGCCAGCAGTCAACAAGGGGGCAGTGAAAAACTGTTTTTT. Translation: CASSQQGGSEKLFF.

The chain uses TRBV24-1 and TRBJ2-7; D unclear. The CDR3 extends over 10 amino acids. V dropped 7 bases and J dropped 6 bases, with 6 bases sitting between them. Germline V CDR1 and CDR2: KGHDR, SFDVKD. CDR3 residues: CATRVGEQYF. CDR3 sequence (DNA): TGTGCCACCAGAGTGGGCGAGCAGTACTTC.

Remarks on this clone: The sample has other DNA sequences that encode this CDR3 too. The rearrangement uses TRBV11-3 and TRBJ2-5; 8 bases fit TRBD1. Trimming at V came to 5 bases and at J to 2 bases, leaving 1 base not matched to a gene. CDR3 length equals 13 residues. CDR1 is SGHNT, CDR2 YENEEA, per germline. Here the CDR3 DNA reads TGTGCCAGCAGCCGGACAGGGCAAGAGACCCAGTACTTC. Amino acid sequence: CASSRTGQETQYF.

The chain has TRBV2 and TRBJ2-3; TRBD2 aligns across 9 bases. The ends lost 5 bases at V and 4 bases at J; junction bases unmatched: 4. Germline V gene sequence: CDR1 SNHLY, CDR2 FYNNEI. The CDR3 spans 14 residues. The chain's CDR3 is CASSRRGGADTQYF. The CDR3, as DNA: TGTGCCAGCAGTCGGCGGGGGGGCGCAGATACGCAGTATTTT.

The rearrangement joins TRBV30 to TRBJ1-3; 7 nucleotides align to TRBD1. Germline assignment: CDR1 GTSNPN and CDR2 SVGIG (reference sequence). This CDR3 has 13 residues. The V gene end was trimmed by 4 bases and the J gene end by 4 bases; junction bases not matched to a gene: 4. CDR3: CAWNRGAGNTIYF. The CDR3 coding sequence is TGTGCCTGGAACAGGGGCGCGGGAAACACCATATATTTT. The full variable domain, its missing parts supplied by reference TRBV30 and TRBJ1-3, is SQTIHQWPATLVQPVGSPLSLECTVEGTSNPNLYWYRQAAGRGLQLLFYSVGIGQISSEVPQNLSASRPQDRQFILSSKKLLLSDSGFYLCAWNRGAGNTIYFGEGSWLTVV.

The chain links TRBV18 to TRBJ2-1; D possibly matches TRBD1 or TRBD2 (5 bases each). CDR1 is KGHSH and CDR2 is LQKENI in the germline V gene. CDR3 size: 17 residues. Trimming pared 1 base from V and 8 bases from J, leaving 21 bases between. The CDR3 nucleotides are TGTGCCAGCTCACCACTTTTGGGATACTACGAGGGGCATGAGCAGTTCTTC. Its protein is CASSPLLGYYEGHEQFF.

The genes are TRBV28 and TRBJ2-2; a weak D match, TRBD2 (6 bases). The germline V gene encodes CDR1 MDHEN and CDR2 SYDVKM. Between the trimmed V and J ends, which lost 6 bases and 1 base, there was a span of 12 bases. The CDR3 has 15 amino acids. In DNA, the CDR3 is TGTGCCAGCAGGAGACTAGAAGTGAACACCGGGGAGCTGTTTTTT. Amino acids: CASRRLEVNTGELFF.

V and J are TRBV7-2 and TRBJ2-7; no clear D gene. This CDR3 comprises 13 residues. With 5 bases removed from V and 6 bases from J, the gap between germline ends came to 14 bases. Germline assignment: CDR1 SGHTA and CDR2 FQGNSA. CDR3 bases: TGTGCCAGCAGCGCCGAGCCCCTCCTCGAGCAGTACTTC. It specifies CASSAEPLLEQYF.

This chain joins TRBV15 and TRBJ1-1; D is undetermined. There are 13 residues in the CDR3. The V gene lost 3 bases and the J gene lost 10 bases, with 15 bases spanning the gap. CDR1 and CDR2 (germline): LNHNV, YYDKDF (reference sequence). DNA of the CDR3: TGTGCCACCAGCAGCGGGAGGCCCCCTCGAGCTTTCTTT. Translating it yields CATSSGRPPRAFF.

V and J are TRBV30 and TRBJ1-2; D remains unclear. V lost 0 bases and J 0 bases, leaving 5 bases between the germline ends. The CDR3 length is 13 residues. Germline loops: CDR1 GTSNPN, CDR2 SVGIG (reference sequence). CDR3 bases: TGTGCCTGGAGTGTACGGGCTAACTATGGCTACACCTTC. It yields the protein CAWSVRANYGYTF.

The chain links TRBV6-5 to TRBJ1-4; D gene unclear. The CDR3 has 13 residues. CDR1 and CDR2 from the germline V gene are MNHEY and SVGAGI. V lost 0 bases, J lost 4 bases, and 3 bases lay in between. The CDR3 sequence: CASSYSSNEKLFF. CDR3 DNA sequence: TGTGCCAGCAGTTACTCCAGTAATGAAAAACTGTTTTTT.

The CDR3 region is CASTRTGPYEQYF. The CDR3 bases are TGTGCCAGCACTAGGACAGGCCCCTACGAGCAGTACTTC. The chain carries TRBV28 and TRBJ2-7; 7 bases align to TRBD1. The germline gives CDR1 MDHEN, CDR2 SYDVKM. Unmatched junction bases numbered 5, after V lost 7 bases and J lost 2 bases. This CDR3 spans 13 amino acids.

A single count supports this clone. This sequence joins TRBV7-2 and TRBJ2-1; 9 bases map to TRBD1. CDR1 and CDR2 from the germline V gene are SGHTA and FQGNSA. The CDR3 runs 16 residues. Trimming at V came to 5 bases and at J to 2 bases, leaving 7 bases not matched to a gene. The CDR3 sequence is CASSSTGGLTYNEQFF. Written as DNA, the CDR3 is TGTGCCAGCAGCAGTACAGGGGGCTTGACCTACAATGAGCAGTTCTTC.